This T cell receptor beta chain was sequenced for a study of control samples from healthy donors and cancer patients. Repertoires were generated with immunoSEQ multiplex PCR, while TCRdb's copy carries only in-frame clones and drops some. The table records roughly 100,000 clones, approximately 90% of them present only once. The sequencing sample was made of PBMCs. This receptor was taken from a man in his 60s with lung cancer.

The CDR3 DNA sequence: TGCGCCAGCAGCTTCAGGGGGCCGCCTTACAATGAGCAGTTCTTC. Its protein is CASSFRGPPYNEQFF. V is TRBV5-1 and J is TRBJ2-1; 8 bases map to TRBD1. Germline V gene data show CDR1 as SGHRS and CDR2 as YFSETQ. The V segment lost 2 bases and the J segment 4 bases; nucleotides outside the gene matches: 5. The CDR3 is made up of 15 amino acids.